The clone carrying this TCR beta chain was counted between two and nine times. The data are from a study of blood T cells in healthy people across ages. The V and J ends lost 5 bases and 6 bases respectively, with 21 bases between them. CDR1 and CDR2 (germline): MDHEN, SYDVKM. The CDR3 is 16 amino acids. A second PCR, run for roughly 7 to 12 cycles, used a sample-barcoded 5' primer plus a J-beta primer mix. Through a template-switch adaptor with 12 random nucleotides, each cDNA molecule received a tag. MiXCR, applied by TCRdb to the 5' RACE reads, yields one record per CDR3 protein. The repertoire holds 1.5 million to 2 million distinct CDR3 sequences, 49% seen once, with less than 2.5% in the top ten.

The source material was blood. The gene calls are TRBV28 and TRBJ2-3; D possibly corresponds to TRBD1 (6 bases). The TCR originated in a middle-aged woman in good health. The CDR3 DNA reads TGTGCCAGCAGTGCGCCCCGGAACAGGGACGGGGATACGCAGTATTTT. It yields the protein CASSAPRNRDGDTQYF.